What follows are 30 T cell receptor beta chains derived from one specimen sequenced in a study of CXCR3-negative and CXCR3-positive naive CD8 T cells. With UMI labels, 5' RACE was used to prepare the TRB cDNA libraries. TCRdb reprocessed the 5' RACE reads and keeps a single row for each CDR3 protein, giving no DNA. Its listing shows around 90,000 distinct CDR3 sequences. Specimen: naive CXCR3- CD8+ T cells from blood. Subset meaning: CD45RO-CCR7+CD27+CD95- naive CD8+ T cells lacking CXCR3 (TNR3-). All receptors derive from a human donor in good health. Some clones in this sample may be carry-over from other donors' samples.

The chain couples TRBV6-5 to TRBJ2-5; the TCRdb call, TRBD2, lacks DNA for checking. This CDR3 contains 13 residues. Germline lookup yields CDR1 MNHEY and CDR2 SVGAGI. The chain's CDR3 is CASSPQEGETQYF.

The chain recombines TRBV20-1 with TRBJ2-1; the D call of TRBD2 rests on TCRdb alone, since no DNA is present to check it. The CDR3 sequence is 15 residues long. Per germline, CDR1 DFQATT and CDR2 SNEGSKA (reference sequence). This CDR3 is CSARLHGGEYNEQFF.

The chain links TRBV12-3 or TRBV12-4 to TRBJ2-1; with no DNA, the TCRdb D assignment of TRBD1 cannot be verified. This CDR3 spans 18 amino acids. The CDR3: CASSPPTGVGRSYNEQFF.

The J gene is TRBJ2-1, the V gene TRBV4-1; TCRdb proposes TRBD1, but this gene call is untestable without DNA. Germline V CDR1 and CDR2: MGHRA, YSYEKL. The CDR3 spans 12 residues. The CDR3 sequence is CASTEGGGEQFF.

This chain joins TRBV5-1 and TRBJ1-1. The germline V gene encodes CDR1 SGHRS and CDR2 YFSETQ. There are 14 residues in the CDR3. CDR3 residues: CASSPVSQNTEAFF.

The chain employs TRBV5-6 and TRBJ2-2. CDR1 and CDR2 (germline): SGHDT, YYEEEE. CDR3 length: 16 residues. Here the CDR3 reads CASSSRVFDLAGELFF.

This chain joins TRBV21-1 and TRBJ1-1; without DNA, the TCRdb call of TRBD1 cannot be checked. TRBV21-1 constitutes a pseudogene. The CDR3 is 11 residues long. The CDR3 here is CATEGRDEAFF.

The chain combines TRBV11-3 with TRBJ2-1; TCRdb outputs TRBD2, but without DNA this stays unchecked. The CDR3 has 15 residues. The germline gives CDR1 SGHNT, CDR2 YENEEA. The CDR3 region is CASSSLAGGHNEQFF.

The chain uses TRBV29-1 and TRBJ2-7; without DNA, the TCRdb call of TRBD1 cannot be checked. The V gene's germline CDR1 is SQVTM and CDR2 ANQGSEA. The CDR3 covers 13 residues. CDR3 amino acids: CSGAGGMYLEQYF.

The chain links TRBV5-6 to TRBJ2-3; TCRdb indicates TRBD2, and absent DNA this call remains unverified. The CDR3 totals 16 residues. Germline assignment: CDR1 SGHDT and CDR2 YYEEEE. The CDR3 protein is CASSRGGIGSPDTQYF.

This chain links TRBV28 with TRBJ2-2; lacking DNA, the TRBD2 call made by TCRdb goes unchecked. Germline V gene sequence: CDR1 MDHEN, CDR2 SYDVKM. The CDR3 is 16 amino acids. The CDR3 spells CASSLPTRGWDGELFF.

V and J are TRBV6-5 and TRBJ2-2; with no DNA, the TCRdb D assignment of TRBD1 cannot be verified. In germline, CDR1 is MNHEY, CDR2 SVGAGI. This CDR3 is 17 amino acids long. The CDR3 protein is CASSYWTGKMRTGELFF.

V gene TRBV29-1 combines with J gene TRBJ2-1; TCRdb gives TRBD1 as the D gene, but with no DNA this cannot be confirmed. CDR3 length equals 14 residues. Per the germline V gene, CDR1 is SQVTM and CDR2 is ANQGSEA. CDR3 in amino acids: CSVESGQSFNEQFF.

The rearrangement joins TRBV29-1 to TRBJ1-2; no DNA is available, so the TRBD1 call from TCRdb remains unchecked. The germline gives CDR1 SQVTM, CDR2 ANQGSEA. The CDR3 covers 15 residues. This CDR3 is CSVLDPLTGTYGYTF.

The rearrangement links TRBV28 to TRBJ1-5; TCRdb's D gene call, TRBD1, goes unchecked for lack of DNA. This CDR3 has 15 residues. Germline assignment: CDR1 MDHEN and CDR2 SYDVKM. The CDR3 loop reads CASSFGHRGDQPQHF.

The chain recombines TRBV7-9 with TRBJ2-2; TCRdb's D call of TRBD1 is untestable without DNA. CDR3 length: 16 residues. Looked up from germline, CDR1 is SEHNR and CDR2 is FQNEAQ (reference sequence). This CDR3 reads CASSPRDRGNTGELFF.

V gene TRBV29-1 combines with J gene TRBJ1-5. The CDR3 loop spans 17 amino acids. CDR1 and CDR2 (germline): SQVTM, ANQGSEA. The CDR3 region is CSVRQNIIAHSNQPQHF.

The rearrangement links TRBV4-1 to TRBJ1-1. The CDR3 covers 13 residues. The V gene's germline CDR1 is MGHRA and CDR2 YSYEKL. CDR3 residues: CASTLHGNTEAFF.

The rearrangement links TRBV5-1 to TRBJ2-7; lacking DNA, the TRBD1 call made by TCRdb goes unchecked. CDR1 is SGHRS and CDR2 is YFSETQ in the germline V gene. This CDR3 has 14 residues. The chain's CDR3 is CASSLTGPTYEQYF.

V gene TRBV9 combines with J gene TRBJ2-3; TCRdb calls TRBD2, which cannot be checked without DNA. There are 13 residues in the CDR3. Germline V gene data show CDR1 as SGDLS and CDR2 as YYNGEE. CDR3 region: CASSWEGTDTQYF.

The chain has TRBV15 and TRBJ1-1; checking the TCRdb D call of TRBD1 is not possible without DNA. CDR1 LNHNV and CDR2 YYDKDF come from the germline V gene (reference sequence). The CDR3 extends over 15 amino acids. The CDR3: CATSRALPGVTEAFF.

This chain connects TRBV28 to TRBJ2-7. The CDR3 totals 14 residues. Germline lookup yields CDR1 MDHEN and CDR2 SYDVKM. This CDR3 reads CASSPGRNSYEQYF.

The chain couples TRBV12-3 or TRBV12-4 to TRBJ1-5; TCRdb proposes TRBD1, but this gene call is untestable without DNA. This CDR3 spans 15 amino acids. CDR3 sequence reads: CASRSGTGEVQPQHF.

This CDR3 is CASSLLSWMVGARTDTQYF. V usage is TRBV7-9 and J usage is TRBJ2-3; TCRdb reports TRBD2, a call that lacks DNA to check it against. This CDR3 is built from 19 residues. Germline V CDR1 and CDR2: SEHNR, FQNEAQ (reference sequence).

The CDR3 sequence is CASSPGPAITDTQYF. J is TRBJ2-3 and V is TRBV11-3; with no DNA, the TCRdb D assignment of TRBD1 cannot be verified. Looked up from germline, CDR1 is SGHNT and CDR2 is YENEEA. This CDR3 region has 15 residues.

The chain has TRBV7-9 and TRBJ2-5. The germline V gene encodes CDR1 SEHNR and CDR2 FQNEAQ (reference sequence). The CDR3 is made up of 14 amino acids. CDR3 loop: CASSLETAQETQYF.

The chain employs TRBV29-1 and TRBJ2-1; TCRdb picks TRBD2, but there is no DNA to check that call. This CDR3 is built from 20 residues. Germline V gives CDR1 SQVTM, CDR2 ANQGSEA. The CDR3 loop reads CSVEDLTTGDGRVESNEQFF.

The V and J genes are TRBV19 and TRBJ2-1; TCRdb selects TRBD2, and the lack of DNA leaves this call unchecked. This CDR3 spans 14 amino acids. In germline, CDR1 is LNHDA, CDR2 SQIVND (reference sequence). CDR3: CASSIVAGYNEQFF.

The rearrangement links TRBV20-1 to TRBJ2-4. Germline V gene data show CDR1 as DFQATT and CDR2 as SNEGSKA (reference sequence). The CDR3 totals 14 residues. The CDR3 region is CSARDPLAVNIQYF.

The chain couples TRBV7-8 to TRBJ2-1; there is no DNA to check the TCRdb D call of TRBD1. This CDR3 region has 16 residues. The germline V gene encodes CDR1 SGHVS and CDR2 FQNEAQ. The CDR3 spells CASSLVWGGAHNEQFF.